The present TCR beta chain was sequenced within a study of STAT5B mutations in CD4+ large granular lymphocyte leukemia. V was pared by 4 bases and J by 1 base, with 20 bases between. Germline-derived CDR1 and CDR2 are SGHRS and YFSETQ. The CDR3 consists of 17 residues. As processed by the authors: Lowest detectable productive clonotype frequency was 2.59 x 10-5. Profiling relied on immunoSEQ multiplex PCR, and the TCRdb table lists in-frame clones only, not all of them. V and J calls and clone size are given by that table; D and trimming were obtained from the DNA. Counted here are about 50,000 clones, approximately 83% occurring once; the ten biggest clones make up roughly 0.35%.

The clonotype was recovered from a human donor in good health. The sample consisted of CD4+ T cells from blood buffy coats. The chain has TRBV5-1 and TRBJ1-1, with TRBD1 as a possible D gene (5 bases). CDR3 residues: CASSPRGGSNQNTEAFF. Written as DNA, the CDR3 is TGCGCCAGCAGCCCGCGGGGGGGTTCGAACCAGAACACTGAAGCTTTCTTT. The full variable domain, rest sourced from reference TRBV5-1 and TRBJ1-1, is KAGVTQTPRYLIKTRGQQVTLSCSPISGHRSVSWYQQTPGQGLQFLFEYFSETQRNKGNFPGRFSGRQFSNSRSEMNVSTLELGDSALYLCASSPRGGSNQNTEAFFGQGTRLTVV.